The 22 T cell receptor beta chains listed next were all sequenced from one sample in a study of blood T cell repertoires in COVID-19. Produced via immunoSEQ multiplex PCR; TCRdb's table is partial and in-frame only. The data contain tens of thousands of clones, approximately 86% of them singletons. The sequenced material came from peripheral blood. Source of these receptors: a man in his forties or fifties with active COVID-19.

The V call is TRBV20-1, the J call TRBJ1-1; TRBD1 might be the D (6 bases). The germline V gene has CDR1 DFQATT and CDR2 SNEGSKA (reference sequence). This CDR3 is 17 amino acids long. Trimming removed 3 bases at V and 0 bases at J, with 20 bases between. CDR3 nucleotide sequence: TGCAGTGCTAGTGAGGCCGGGACATTTACCATGAACACTGAAGCTTTCTTT. It codes for CSASEAGTFTMNTEAFF.

This sequence joins TRBV4-3 and TRBJ1-2; 8 bases agree with TRBD1. CDR1 LGHNA and CDR2 YSLEER come from the germline V gene. This CDR3 spans 16 amino acids. V trimming: 0 bases; J trimming: 5 bases; junction bases outside the gene matches: 8. In DNA form, the CDR3 reads TGCGCCAGCAGCCAAGACCCGGGGCGACAGGGGTATGGCTACACCTTC. This encodes CASSQDPGRQGYGYTF.

The V call is TRBV6-5, the J call TRBJ1-3, with a tentative D call TRBD1 (5 bases). CDR1 MNHEY and CDR2 SVGAGI come from the germline V gene. V was trimmed by 5 bases and J by 4 bases, leaving 12 bases between them. The CDR3 sequence is 14 residues long. CDR3 sequence: CASSPDSRGNTIYF. Written as DNA, the CDR3 is TGTGCCAGCAGTCCCGACAGCCGAGGAAACACCATATATTTT.

J is TRBJ1-3 and V is TRBV4-1; D remains unclear. The CDR3 sequence is 13 residues long. The V and J ends lost 0 bases and 5 bases respectively, with 5 bases between them. Germline lookup yields CDR1 MGHRA and CDR2 YSYEKL. The DNA of the CDR3 is TGCGCCAGCAGCCAAGATGCTAGAAACACCATATATTTT. Translated, it gives CASSQDARNTIYF.

The rearrangement joins TRBV30 to TRBJ2-5; TRBD1 is a possible D gene (5 bases). CDR1 GTSNPN and CDR2 SVGIG come from the germline V gene (reference sequence). CDR3 size: 13 residues. Trimming took 5 bases from V and 7 from J, leaving 17 bases between them. CDR3 sequence reads: CAWDSYSKTTQYF. The DNA of the CDR3 is TGTGCCTGGGACAGTTATTCGAAGACGACCCAGTACTTC.

Only one count was recorded for this clone. The V and J genes are TRBV27 and TRBJ1-1, with D possibly matching TRBD1 (5 bases). The germline V gene encodes CDR1 MNHEY and CDR2 SMNVEV (reference sequence). This CDR3 region has 13 residues. The V and J ends lost 1 base and 5 bases respectively, with 8 bases between them. This CDR3 is CASSLWEGTEAFF. CDR3 DNA sequence: TGTGCCAGCAGTTTATGGGAGGGGACTGAAGCTTTCTTT.

The chain employs TRBV6-5 and TRBJ2-3; TRBD2 aligns across 11 bases. Germline loops: CDR1 MNHEY, CDR2 SVGAGI. Trimming removed 7 bases from V and 6 bases from J; junction bases left unmatched: 6. The CDR3 totals 14 residues. The CDR3 spells CASKLAGGSDTQYF. Here the CDR3 DNA reads TGTGCCAGCAAGTTAGCGGGGGGGTCGGATACGCAGTATTTT.

The rearrangement joins TRBV11-1 to TRBJ2-2; 7 positions agree with TRBD1. The V gene end was trimmed by 3 bases and the J gene end by 4 bases; junction bases not matched to a gene: 5. The CDR3 loop spans 15 amino acids. Looked up from germline, CDR1 is SGHAT and CDR2 is FQDESV (reference sequence). CDR3 region: CASSLGQGVTGELFF. As DNA, the CDR3 is TGTGCCAGCAGCTTGGGTCAGGGGGTCACCGGGGAGCTGTTTTTT.

This clone was found once. The chain employs TRBV5-4 and TRBJ2-7; the match to TRBD1 covers 11 bases. The CDR3 spans 14 residues. Trimming removed 4 bases from V and 2 bases from J; junction bases left unmatched: 2. Looked up from germline, CDR1 is SGHNT and CDR2 is YYREEE (reference sequence). The CDR3 reads CASSAGQGAYEQYF. CDR3 nucleotide sequence: TGTGCCAGCAGCGCGGGACAGGGGGCCTACGAGCAGTACTTC.

The chain links TRBV5-1 to TRBJ2-3, with 7 nucleotides matching TRBD1. CDR3 length: 14 residues. From germline, CDR1 is SGHRS and CDR2 YFSETQ. The V gene end was trimmed by 0 bases and the J gene end by 5 bases; junction bases not matched to a gene: 3. The chain's CDR3 is CASSLGQGQDTQYF. The CDR3 bases are TGCGCCAGCAGCTTGGGACAGGGCCAAGATACGCAGTATTTT.

The chain has TRBV5-1 and TRBJ1-1, with D tentatively TRBD1 (5 bases). This CDR3 is built from 14 residues. CDR1 and CDR2 from the germline V gene are SGHRS and YFSETQ. V was pared by 2 bases and J by 1 base, with 9 bases between. CDR3 nucleotide sequence: TGCGCCAGCAGCTTAGGGGCAGCGAACACTGAAGCTTTCTTT. Protein product: CASSLGAANTEAFF. The full variable domain, in which reference TRBV5-1 and TRBJ1-1 provide the parts outside the CDR3, is KAGVTQTPRYLIKTRGQQVTLSCSPISGHRSVSWYQQTPGQGLQFLFEYFSETQRNKGNFPGRFSGRQFSNSRSEMNVSTLELGDSALYLCASSLGAANTEAFFGQGTRLTVV.

The chain is built from TRBV6-2 or TRBV6-3 and TRBJ2-2; TRBD1 matches at 7 bases. V gave up 5 bases and J gave up 6 bases; unmatched junction bases: 12. The CDR3 length is 16 residues. Germline V lookup: CDR1 MNHEY, CDR2 SVGEGT. The CDR3 coding sequence is TGTGCCAGCAGTCACATAACAGGGGCCAATGCCGGGGAGCTGTTTTTT. It is translated as CASSHITGANAGELFF.

V is TRBV4-2 and J is TRBJ1-4; D is possibly TRBD1 (6 bases). Germline-derived CDR1 and CDR2 are LGHNA and YNFKEQ. The CDR3 runs 15 residues. Trimming removed 0 bases at V and 8 bases at J, with 13 bases between. The CDR3 here is CASSQDWDMDEKLFF. The CDR3, as DNA: TGTGCCAGCAGCCAAGATTGGGACATGGACGAAAAACTGTTTTTT.

J is TRBJ2-4 and V is TRBV10-3; D not resolved. With 0 bases removed from V and 8 bases from J, the gap between germline ends came to 11 bases. Germline CDR1 reads ENHRY; CDR2 reads SYGVKD. The CDR3 has 14 amino acids. CDR3 loop: CAISESDPQDIQYF. For the CDR3, the DNA is TGTGCCATCAGTGAGTCAGACCCGCAGGACATTCAGTACTTC.

The V gene is TRBV7-9, the J gene TRBJ1-3; possible D gene TRBD1, 6 bases. This CDR3 has 16 residues. Germline V lookup: CDR1 SEHNR, CDR2 FQNEAQ (reference sequence). V shed 5 bases and J shed 0 bases, with 14 bases lying between them. The DNA for the CDR3 is TGTGCCAGCAGCCGCGCAGGGGTTGCCTCTGGAAACACCATATATTTT. This translates into CASSRAGVASGNTIYF.

The rearrangement joins TRBV19 to TRBJ2-6; 8 bases agree with TRBD1. CDR3 length equals 18 residues. CDR1 and CDR2 (germline): LNHDA, SQIVND (reference sequence). Trimming removed 6 bases from V and 0 bases from J; junction bases left unmatched: 10. CDR3 nucleotides: TGTGCCAGTAGCTTGACAGGGGCCTTCCCCTCTGGGGCCAACGTCCTGACTTTC. Amino acids: CASSLTGAFPSGANVLTF.

V usage is TRBV3-1 (or the pseudogene TRBV3-2) and J usage is TRBJ1-1; possibly TRBD1 for D (5 bases). CDR1 is LGHDT, CDR2 YNNKEL, per germline (reference sequence). Trimming took off 3 bases at V and 7 bases at J, with 15 bases between the two ends. The CDR3 loop spans 14 amino acids. CDR3 nucleotide sequence: TGTGCCAGCAGCCAGCAAGGGGCCAAATTTGAAGCTTTCTTT. Translation gives CASSQQGAKFEAFF.

The rearrangement joins TRBV2 to TRBJ2-7; 9 bases are shared with TRBD2. CDR3 length: 13 residues. In germline, CDR1 is SNHLY, CDR2 FYNNEI. The V and J ends lost 11 bases and 7 bases, in that order; junction bases with no gene match: 12. CDR3 loop: CAVWTSDLGEQYF. CDR3 coding DNA: TGTGCCGTATGGACTAGCGATCTGGGTGAGCAGTACTTC. The full variable domain, completed using reference TRBV2 and TRBJ2-7, is EPEVTQTPSHQVTQMGQEVILRCVPISNHLYFYWYRQILGQKVEFLVSFYNNEISEKSEIFDDQFSVERPDGSNFTLKIRSTKLEDSAMYFCAVWTSDLGEQYFGPGTRLTVT.

J is TRBJ2-4 and V is TRBV7-2; TRBD2 matches at 8 bases. Germline V lookup: CDR1 SGHTA, CDR2 FQGNSA. V lost 4 bases to trimming and J lost 1 base; unmatched junction nucleotides: 6. The CDR3 consists of 16 residues. The CDR3: CASSSGLGFAKNIQYF. The CDR3 DNA is TGTGCCAGCAGCTCGGGACTAGGGTTCGCCAAAAACATTCAGTACTTC.

On this clone: The junction departs from the called germline gene at one end, perhaps through a read error. The V gene is TRBV6-1, the J gene TRBJ1-1; perhaps TRBD1 as D (6 bases). Germline V CDR1 and CDR2: MNHNS, SASEGT. There are 12 residues in the CDR3. In DNA, the CDR3 is TGTGCCGGCAGTGAGGGGGGGCTGGCAGCTTTCTTT. Its translation is CAGSEGGLAAFF.

The table lists this clone with a few counts. The V call is TRBV4-1, the J call TRBJ1-1, with TRBD1 matching over 10 bases. This CDR3 is 16 amino acids long. V gave up 1 base and J gave up 3 bases; unmatched junction bases: 5. Germline V lookup: CDR1 MGHRA, CDR2 YSYEKL. In DNA form, the CDR3 reads TGCGCCAGCAGCCAAGCGATGACAGGGGGCCACACTGAAGCTTTCTTT. Translating gives CASSQAMTGGHTEAFF.

The CDR3 loop reads CASSQSTGSYGYTF. CDR3 bases: TGCGCCAGCAGCCAGTCGACAGGGTCCTATGGCTACACCTTC. This chain connects TRBV4-3 to TRBJ1-2; TRBD1 matches 7 bases. From germline, CDR1 is LGHNA and CDR2 YSLEER. V lost 3 bases, J lost 4 bases, and 5 bases stayed unmatched. The CDR3 covers 14 residues.